The rows below give T cell receptor beta chains drawn from one sample of a study of response to subunit inactivated influenza vaccine. One entry per CDR3 protein, called by TCRdb with MiXCR from the RT-PCR reads. The sample has about 310,000 distinct CDR3 sequences; 21% are singletons. The sequences come from PBMCs from blood, collected approximately 22 months after vaccination. Every receptor here comes from a man between 50 and 70 years old who received an inactivated influenza vaccine. Both conserved end residues are part of each CDR3. A D gene is named only where the DNA matches it firmly. Size is omitted from some rows. Given values are once, few, many or a class for expanded clones.

clone_size j_call v_call d_call cdr3_nt cdr3_aa
NA TRBJ1-2 TRBV7-2 NA TGTGCCAGCAGCTCCAGACAGAGCTATGGCTACACCTTC CASSSRQSYGYTF
NA TRBJ1-1 TRBV7-9 TRBD1 TGTGCCAGCAGCTTGGCCGGGACAGGGACCATGAACACTGAAGCTTTCTTT CASSLAGTGTMNTEAFF
NA TRBJ1-1 TRBV5-1 NA TGCGCCAGCAGCTGGCAGGAAACAAACACTGAAGCTTTCTTT CASSWQETNTEAFF
NA TRBJ2-1 TRBV12-3/TRBV12-4 NA TGTGCCAGCAGATTCCGACGGGGAGGGTTCTTC CASRFRRGGFF
few TRBJ2-3 TRBV4-1 NA TGCGCCAGCAGCCATCCCCTGAGGGGCCTTAGGACTAGCACAGATACGCAGTATTTT CASSHPLRGLRTSTDTQYF
few TRBJ1-2 TRBV7-2 TRBD1 TGTGCCAGCAGCCGGGGACAGGCGAACTATGGCTACACCTTC CASSRGQANYGYTF
many TRBJ2-3 TRBV28 TRBD2 TGTGCCAGCAGTTTCCCGCCGGGTACTAGCGGGAGGCTCAACACAGATACGCAGTATTTT CASSFPPGTSGRLNTDTQYF
NA TRBJ2-7 TRBV29-1 NA TGCAGCTTTGAAACGGATACCTACGAGCAGTACTTC CSFETDTYEQYF
once TRBJ2-5 TRBV5-1 NA TGCGCCAGCAGCTTGGGGTGGATCTTGGGCCAAGAGACCCAGTACTTC CASSLGWILGQETQYF
NA TRBJ2-3 TRBV28 TRBD1 TGTGCCAGCAGTACAGGACAGGGCGCGGTCGGTACAGATACGCAGTATTTT CASSTGQGAVGTDTQYF
NA TRBJ2-3 TRBV5-1 NA TGCGCCAGCAGCTTCTCAACCGGGACCTTATCCACAGATACGCAGTATTTT CASSFSTGTLSTDTQYF
few TRBJ2-5 TRBV10-3 TRBD2 TGTGCCATCAGTGTCGCCGGGGGGGCCGCAGAGACCCAGTACTTC CAISVAGGAAETQYF
few TRBJ2-7 TRBV7-8 NA TGTGCCAGCAGCTCACCGGGACTGAGCTACGAGCAGTACTTC CASSSPGLSYEQYF
few TRBJ1-5 TRBV20-1 TRBD1 TGCAGTGCTAGAGAGAGGGACAGGGGCTCCGTCGGCAATCAGCCCCAGCATTTT CSARERDRGSVGNQPQHF
few TRBJ1-2 TRBV12-3/TRBV12-4 TRBD1 TGTGCCAGCAGTTTGGGACAGTCCTCCTATGGCTACACCTTC CASSLGQSSYGYTF
NA TRBJ2-5 TRBV20-1 TRBD2 TGCAGTGCTAGAGATATTTCCGGAGCGGGAGGATTAGAGACCCAGTACTTC CSARDISGAGGLETQYF
many TRBJ1-2 TRBV7-9 TRBD1 TGTGCCAGCAGCCAAACCGGGACAGGGGATGGCTACACCTTC CASSQTGTGDGYTF
NA TRBJ1-6 TRBV6-1 NA TGTGCCAGCAGTCTAGAGAGCTCCTATAATTCACCCCTCCACTTT CASSLESSYNSPLHF
many TRBJ2-1 TRBV5-4 TRBD1 TGTGCCAGGGACAGGGGTCCGCTCTACAATGAGCAGTTCTTC CARDRGPLYNEQFF
NA TRBJ1-2 TRBV6-5 TRBD1 TGTGCCAGCAGTTACAAGACAGGGAACTATGGCTACACCTTC CASSYKTGNYGYTF
few TRBJ2-1 TRBV28 TRBD1 TGTGCCAGCAAACCCACAGGGGGCGCTTACAATGAGCAGTTCTTC CASKPTGGAYNEQFF
few TRBJ1-1 TRBV6-2/TRBV6-3 NA TGTGCCAGCAGTTACCGCCTGACTGTCCGTGACACTGAAGCTTTCTTT CASSYRLTVRDTEAFF
few TRBJ2-2 TRBV7-2 NA TGTGCCAGCAGCTTACCGACGACCGGGGAGCTGTTTTTT CASSLPTTGELFF
few TRBJ2-2 TRBV6-1 TRBD2 TGTGCCAGCAGTAAGACTAGCGGGAAAAACACCGGGGAGCTGTTTTTT CASSKTSGKNTGELFF
NA TRBJ2-3 TRBV30 TRBD1 TGTGCCTGGAGGGGCGGAAGTCCACAGGGGACGCAGTATTTT CAWRGGSPQGTQYF
few TRBJ1-1 TRBV7-2 NA TGTGCCAGCAGCGCCGGTAGGGGCACTGAAGCTTTCTTT CASSAGRGTEAFF
many TRBJ2-6 TRBV12-3/TRBV12-4 TRBD1 TGTGCCAGCAGTTCAGGGGGCTCTGGGGCCAACGTCCTGACTTTC CASSSGGSGANVLTF
many TRBJ1-2 TRBV5-6 NA TGTGCCAGCAGCCCATCTGGGGTCCATGGCTACACCTTC CASSPSGVHGYTF
NA TRBJ2-7 TRBV7-2 NA TGTGCCAGCAGCTCAACCCCTGGGGCCTCCTCCTACGAGCAGTACTTC CASSSTPGASSYEQYF
once TRBJ2-1 TRBV6-5 TRBD1 TGTGCCAGCAGTTCTACGGACAGGGGAGATGAGCAGTTCTTC CASSSTDRGDEQFF
NA TRBJ1-2 TRBV19 NA TGTGCCAGTAGTATGTGGGGGGGCGAGTCCGGCTACACCTTC CASSMWGGESGYTF
many TRBJ1-2 TRBV28 NA TGTGCCAGCAGTTTATTACAAAGGGGCGGTGGCTACACCTTC CASSLLQRGGGYTF
NA TRBJ2-1 TRBV15 NA TGTGCCACCAGCAGAGATCTCGTGGAGCAGTTCTTC CATSRDLVEQFF
few TRBJ2-7 TRBV10-3 TRBD2 TGTGCCATCAGTGATTCAAGGACTAGCGGGAGCTACGAGCAGTACTTC CAISDSRTSGSYEQYF
NA TRBJ2-5 TRBV5-1 TRBD1 TGCGCCAGCAGCCCGGGACAGGGGTTTCGAGAGACCCAGTACTTC CASSPGQGFRETQYF
NA TRBJ2-1 TRBV3-1 NA TGTGCCAGCAGCCAAGAGGAGGGTGTAGGCAGTGGTGAGCAGTTCTTC CASSQEEGVGSGEQFF
few TRBJ1-1 TRBV14 NA TGTGCCAGCAGCCTAAGTTCCGGGTACACTGAAGCTTTCTTT CASSLSSGYTEAFF
NA TRBJ2-1 TRBV15 NA TGTGCCACCAGCAGAGATGCGGTAGAGGATGAGCAGTTCTTC CATSRDAVEDEQFF
NA TRBJ2-3 TRBV20-1 TRBD2 TGCAGTGCGATGACTAGCGGGGCCCTCCGGGAAGATACGCAGTATTTT CSAMTSGALREDTQYF